The sequence of this T cell receptor beta chain was determined in a study of beta chain features in type 1 diabetes. Study-level findings and limits: Comparison showed that naive, central memory and Treg TCRB repertoires appeared more similar among patients than among healthy donors.

This clone was picked up a small number of times. Its target is not known. Sorting of CD4+ naive, central memory, regulatory and stem cell-like memory cells was performed via CD45RO/CCR7/CD25/CD127/CD95/CD27. Reverse transcription of all isolated RNA meant that expressed TCRB transcripts were sequenced. Read counts averaged about 3.57 million for samples of naive, central memory and regulatory T cells. Only in-frame clones appear in the TCRdb table, and some are missing; sequencing was by immunoSEQ multiplex PCR. The table has 350,000 to 450,000 clones, more than 13% seen once. The CDR3 runs to 13 residues. V was shortened by 3 bases and J by 7 bases, with 13 bases between the two germline ends. The germline V gene encodes CDR1 SQVTM and CDR2 ANQGSEA.

The gene calls are TRBV29-1 and TRBJ1-5; perhaps TRBD1 as D (5 bases). Sequenced: naive CD4+ T cells from blood. The source of this sequence is a woman in her late teens or twenties in good health. CDR3 sequence: CSVEVQGGQPQHF. The CDR3 bases are TGCAGCGTTGAGGTTCAGGGAGGACAGCCCCAGCATTTT.